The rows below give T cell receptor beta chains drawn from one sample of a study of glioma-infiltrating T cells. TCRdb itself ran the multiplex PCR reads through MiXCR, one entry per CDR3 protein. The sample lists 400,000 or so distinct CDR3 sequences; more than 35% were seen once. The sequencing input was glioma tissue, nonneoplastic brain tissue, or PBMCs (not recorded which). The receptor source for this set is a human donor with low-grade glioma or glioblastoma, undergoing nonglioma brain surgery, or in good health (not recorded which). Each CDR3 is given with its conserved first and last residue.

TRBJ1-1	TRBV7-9	CASSVDQVNTEAFF
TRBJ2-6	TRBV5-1	CASSTQWSGANVLTF
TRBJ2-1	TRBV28	CASSLGGGFDEQFF
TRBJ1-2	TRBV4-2	CASSQVMGESYGYTF
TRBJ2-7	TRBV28	CASTTVGASYEQYF
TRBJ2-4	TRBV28	CASSNRDFTRDIQYF
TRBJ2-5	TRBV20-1	CSAPSRGETQYF
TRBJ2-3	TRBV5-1	CASSGDSLTWADTQYF
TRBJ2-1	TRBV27	CASGRLAAGAYNEQFF
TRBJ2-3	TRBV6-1	CASSSIDLTDTQYF
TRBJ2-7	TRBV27	CASRLGDRVGEQYF
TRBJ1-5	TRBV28	CASSLDTHSNQPQHF
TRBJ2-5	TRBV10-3	CAISDTHGTAQETQYF
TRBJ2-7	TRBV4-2	CASSQDQVFGYEQYF
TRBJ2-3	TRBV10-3	CAISLNLAGVEDTQYF
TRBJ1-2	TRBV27	CASSLNRVSVDGYTF
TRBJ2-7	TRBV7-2	CASSLGPGQSYEQYF
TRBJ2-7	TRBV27	CASRLRGSVNEQYF
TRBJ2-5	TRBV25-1	CTSSATGEKTQYF
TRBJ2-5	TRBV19	CASSMITGSAQETQYF
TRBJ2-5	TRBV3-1	CARSQDETTQETQYF
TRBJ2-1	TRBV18	CASSPAMRSYNEQFF
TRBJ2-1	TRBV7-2	CASSFPLAGGAQFF
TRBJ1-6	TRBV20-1	CSASLVSPLHF
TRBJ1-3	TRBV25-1	CASSEWNRASGNTIYF
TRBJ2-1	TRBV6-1	CASGDALGGPYNEQFF
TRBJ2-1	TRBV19	CASSPLGAGNNNEQFF
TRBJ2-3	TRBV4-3	CASSQGIASTDTQYF
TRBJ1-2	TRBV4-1	CASSQLDRGGYGYTF
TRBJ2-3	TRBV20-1	CSALRAETDTQYF
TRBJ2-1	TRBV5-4	CASSLYLAGDVNEQFF
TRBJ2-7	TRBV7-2	CASSLARGTAIYEQYF
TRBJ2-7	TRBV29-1	CSVAQAGSYEQYF
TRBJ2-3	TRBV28	CASTGGVSDTQYF
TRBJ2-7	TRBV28	CASSFPTGLAFYEQYF
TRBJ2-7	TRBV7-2	CASSFSGYYHEQYF
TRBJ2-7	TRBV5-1	CASSLGLAGLSYEQYF
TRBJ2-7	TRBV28	CASSSPSGKTWEQYF
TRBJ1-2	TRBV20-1	CSARDGAGANYGYTF
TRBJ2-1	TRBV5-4	CASSNLIHEQFF
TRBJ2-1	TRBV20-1	CSAMGGRTVEQFF
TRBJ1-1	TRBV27	CASRRGYGNNEAFF
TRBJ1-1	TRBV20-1	CSAISGTGEWAEAFF
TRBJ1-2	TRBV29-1	CSVGLGHGYTF